The source of this TCR beta chain is a study of shared clonotypes between healthy human individuals. The donors were adults (healthy and HIV-negative) with no recent acute infections or vaccinations. Study-level results: Among non-shared clonotypes, generation probabilities were lower than among those shared by all four donors.

Turning to this clone: Its antigen is still unknown.

Deletions cut 2 bases from V and 2 bases from J, with 11 bases between. This CDR3 comprises 15 residues. Germline-derived CDR1 and CDR2 are MGHRA and YSYEKL. Per sorted-subset replicate PCR, input was roughly 200 ng DNA, representing tens of thousands of T cell genomes. Profiling relied on immunoSEQ multiplex PCR, and the TCRdb table lists in-frame clones only, not all of them. The table records roughly 500,000 clones, about 96% of them present only once. Sequencing was done on a sample of naive CD4+ T cells sorted from blood. The subset is: CD45RA+ positively selected. J is TRBJ2-3 and V is TRBV4-1; D unclear. This clonotype was obtained from a woman in her 30s in good health. CDR3 DNA: TGCGCCAGCAGCCAAAAAGTCCTACCCACAGATACGCAGTATTTT. The encoded protein is CASSQKVLPTDTQYF.